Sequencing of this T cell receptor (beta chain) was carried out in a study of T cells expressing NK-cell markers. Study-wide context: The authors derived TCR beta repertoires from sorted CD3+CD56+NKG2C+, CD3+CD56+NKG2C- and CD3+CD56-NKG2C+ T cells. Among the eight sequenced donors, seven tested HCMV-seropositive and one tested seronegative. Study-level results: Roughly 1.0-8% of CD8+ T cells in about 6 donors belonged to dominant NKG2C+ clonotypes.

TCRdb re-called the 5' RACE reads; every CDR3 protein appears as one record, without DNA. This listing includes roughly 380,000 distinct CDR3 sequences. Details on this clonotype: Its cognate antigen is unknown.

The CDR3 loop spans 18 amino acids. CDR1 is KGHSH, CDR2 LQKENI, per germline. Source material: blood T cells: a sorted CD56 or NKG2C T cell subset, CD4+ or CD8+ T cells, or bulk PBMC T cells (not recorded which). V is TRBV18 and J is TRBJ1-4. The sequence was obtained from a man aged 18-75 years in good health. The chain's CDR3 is CASSPRGEGVVTNEKLFF.